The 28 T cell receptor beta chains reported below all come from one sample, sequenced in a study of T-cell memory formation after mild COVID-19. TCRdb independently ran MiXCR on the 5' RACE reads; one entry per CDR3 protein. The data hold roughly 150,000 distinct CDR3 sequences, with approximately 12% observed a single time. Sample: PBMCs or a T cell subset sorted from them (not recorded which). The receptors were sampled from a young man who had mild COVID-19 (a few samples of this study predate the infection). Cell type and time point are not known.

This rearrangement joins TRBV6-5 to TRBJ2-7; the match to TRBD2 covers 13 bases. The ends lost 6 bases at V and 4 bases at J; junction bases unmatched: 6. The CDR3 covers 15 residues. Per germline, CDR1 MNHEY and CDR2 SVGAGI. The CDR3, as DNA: TGTGCCAGCAGCCGCGGACTAGCGGGGGAGTACGAGCAGTACGTC. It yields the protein CASSRGLAGEYEQYV.

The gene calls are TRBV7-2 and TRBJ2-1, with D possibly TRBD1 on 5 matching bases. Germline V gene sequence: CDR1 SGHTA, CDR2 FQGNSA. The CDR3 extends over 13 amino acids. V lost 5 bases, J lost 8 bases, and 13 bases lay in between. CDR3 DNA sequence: TGTGCCAGCAGCCGCGGCAGGGCTTATGAGCAGTTCTTC. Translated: CASSRGRAYEQFF.

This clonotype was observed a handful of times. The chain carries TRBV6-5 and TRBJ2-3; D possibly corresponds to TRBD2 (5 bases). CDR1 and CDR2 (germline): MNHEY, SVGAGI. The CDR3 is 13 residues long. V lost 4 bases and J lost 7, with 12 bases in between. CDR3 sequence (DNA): TGTGCCAGCAGTTCACAGAGCGGCTATACGCAGTATTTT. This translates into CASSSQSGYTQYF.

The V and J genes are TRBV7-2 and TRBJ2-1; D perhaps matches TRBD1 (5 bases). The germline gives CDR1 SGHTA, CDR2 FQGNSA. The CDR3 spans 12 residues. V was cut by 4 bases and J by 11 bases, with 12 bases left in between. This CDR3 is CASSSTVAKQFF. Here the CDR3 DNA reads TGTGCCAGCAGCTCGACAGTGGCAAAGCAGTTCTTC.

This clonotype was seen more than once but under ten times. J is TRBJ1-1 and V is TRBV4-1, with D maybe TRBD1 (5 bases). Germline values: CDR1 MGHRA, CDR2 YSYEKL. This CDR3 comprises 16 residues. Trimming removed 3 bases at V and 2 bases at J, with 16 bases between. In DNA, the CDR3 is TGCGCCAGCAGCCACAGCGCTCCGGGGCGAAACACTGAAGCTTTCTTT. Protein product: CASSHSAPGRNTEAFF.

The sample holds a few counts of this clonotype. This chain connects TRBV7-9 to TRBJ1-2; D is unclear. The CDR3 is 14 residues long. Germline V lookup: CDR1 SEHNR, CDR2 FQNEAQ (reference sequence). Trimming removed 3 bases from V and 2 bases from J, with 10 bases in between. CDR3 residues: CASSFAPGNYGYTF. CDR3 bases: TGTGCCAGCAGCTTTGCGCCGGGCAACTATGGCTACACCTTC.

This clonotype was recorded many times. The CDR3 DNA reads as TGCGCCAGCAGCTTGGTGGTCAATGAGCAGTTCTTC. It is translated as CASSLVVNEQFF. This sequence joins TRBV5-1 and TRBJ2-1; D remains ambiguous. Germline assignment: CDR1 SGHRS and CDR2 YFSETQ. The V gene lost 0 bases and the J gene lost 6 bases, with 4 bases spanning the gap. The CDR3 contains 12 residues. The whole variable domain, remainder taken from reference TRBV5-1 and TRBJ2-1, is KAGVTQTPRYLIKTRGQQVTLSCSPISGHRSVSWYQQTPGQGLQFLFEYFSETQRNKGNFPGRFSGRQFSNSRSEMNVSTLELGDSALYLCASSLVVNEQFFGPGTRLTVL.

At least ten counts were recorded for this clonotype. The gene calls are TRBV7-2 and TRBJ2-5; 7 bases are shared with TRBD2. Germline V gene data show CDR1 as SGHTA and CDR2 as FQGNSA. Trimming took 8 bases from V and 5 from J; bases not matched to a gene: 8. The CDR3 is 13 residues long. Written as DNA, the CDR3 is TGTGCCAGCTCGGAGACTAGCTTGGAGACCCAGTACTTC. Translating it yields CASSETSLETQYF.

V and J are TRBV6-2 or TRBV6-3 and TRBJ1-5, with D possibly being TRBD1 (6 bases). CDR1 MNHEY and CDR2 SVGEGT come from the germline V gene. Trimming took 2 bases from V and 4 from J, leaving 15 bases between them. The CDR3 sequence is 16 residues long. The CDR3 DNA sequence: TGTGCCAGCAGTTACGAGGCGGGGGCCTTAAATCAGCCCCAGCATTTT. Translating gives CASSYEAGALNQPQHF.

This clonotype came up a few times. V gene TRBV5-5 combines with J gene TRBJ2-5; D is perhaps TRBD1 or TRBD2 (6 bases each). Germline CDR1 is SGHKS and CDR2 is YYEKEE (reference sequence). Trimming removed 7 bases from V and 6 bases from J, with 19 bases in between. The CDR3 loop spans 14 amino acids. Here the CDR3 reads CASSPGGSAQTQYF. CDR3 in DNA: TGTGCCAGCTCCCCCGGGGGCTCCGCGCAGACCCAGTACTTC.

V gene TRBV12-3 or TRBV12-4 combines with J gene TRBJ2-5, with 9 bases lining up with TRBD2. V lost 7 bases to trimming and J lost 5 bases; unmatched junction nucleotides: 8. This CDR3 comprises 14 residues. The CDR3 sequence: CASTFSGGRETQYF. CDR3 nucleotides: TGTGCCAGCACCTTTAGCGGGGGACGTGAGACCCAGTACTTC.

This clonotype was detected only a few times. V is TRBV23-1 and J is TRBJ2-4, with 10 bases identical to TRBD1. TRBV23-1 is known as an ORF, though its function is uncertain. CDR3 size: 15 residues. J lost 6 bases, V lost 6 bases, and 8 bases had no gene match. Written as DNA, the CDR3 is TGCGCCAGCAGATCCGACAGGGGGCTAGGAAACATTCAGTACTTC. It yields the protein CASRSDRGLGNIQYF.

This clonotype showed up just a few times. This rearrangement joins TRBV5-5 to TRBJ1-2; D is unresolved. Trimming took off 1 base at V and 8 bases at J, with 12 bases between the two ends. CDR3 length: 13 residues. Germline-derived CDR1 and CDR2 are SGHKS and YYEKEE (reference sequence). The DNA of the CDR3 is TGTGCCAGCAGCTTGTCCGCAGCTGGGGGCTACACCTTC. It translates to CASSLSAAGGYTF.

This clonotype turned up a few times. CDR3 in amino acids: CASSSGTGDTDTQYF. CDR3 sequence (DNA): TGTGCCAGCAGTTCCGGGACAGGGGACACAGATACGCAGTATTTT. The genes are TRBV12-3 or TRBV12-4 and TRBJ2-3; 10 bases are shared with TRBD1. The CDR3 loop spans 15 amino acids. V lost 4 bases, J lost 2 bases, and 3 bases stayed unmatched.

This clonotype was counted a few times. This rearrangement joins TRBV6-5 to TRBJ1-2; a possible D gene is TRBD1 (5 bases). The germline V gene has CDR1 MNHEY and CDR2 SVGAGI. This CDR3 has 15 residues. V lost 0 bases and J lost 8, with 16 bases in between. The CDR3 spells CASSYSGTVERGYTF. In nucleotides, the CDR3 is TGTGCCAGCAGTTACTCCGGGACCGTCGAGAGAGGCTACACCTTC.

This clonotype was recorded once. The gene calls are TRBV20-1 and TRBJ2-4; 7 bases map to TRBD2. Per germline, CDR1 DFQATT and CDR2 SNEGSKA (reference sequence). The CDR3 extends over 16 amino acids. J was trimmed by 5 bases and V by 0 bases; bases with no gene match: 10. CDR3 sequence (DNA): TGCAGTGCTAGAGATTGGGGGAGGGTGGGTCAAAACATTCAGTACTTC. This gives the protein CSARDWGRVGQNIQYF.

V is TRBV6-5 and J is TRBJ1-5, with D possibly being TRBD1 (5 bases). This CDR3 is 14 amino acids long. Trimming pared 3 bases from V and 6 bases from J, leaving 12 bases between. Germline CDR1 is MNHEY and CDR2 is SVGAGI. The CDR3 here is CASSYGTAGQPQHF. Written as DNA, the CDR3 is TGTGCCAGCAGTTATGGGACGGCGGGTCAGCCCCAGCATTTT.

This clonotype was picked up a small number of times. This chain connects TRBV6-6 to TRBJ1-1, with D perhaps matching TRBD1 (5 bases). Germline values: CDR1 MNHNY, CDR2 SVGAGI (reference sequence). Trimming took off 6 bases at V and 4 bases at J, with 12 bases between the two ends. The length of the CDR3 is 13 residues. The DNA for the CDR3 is TGTGCCAGCAGACCGGGGGGGACCACTGAAGCTTTCTTT. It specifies CASRPGGTTEAFF.

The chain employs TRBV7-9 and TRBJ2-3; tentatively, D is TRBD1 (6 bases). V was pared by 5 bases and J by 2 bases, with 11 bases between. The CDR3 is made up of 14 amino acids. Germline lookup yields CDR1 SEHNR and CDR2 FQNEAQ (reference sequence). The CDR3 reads CASSPGQITDTQYF. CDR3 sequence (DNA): TGTGCCAGCAGCCCCGGACAGATCACAGATACGCAGTATTTT.

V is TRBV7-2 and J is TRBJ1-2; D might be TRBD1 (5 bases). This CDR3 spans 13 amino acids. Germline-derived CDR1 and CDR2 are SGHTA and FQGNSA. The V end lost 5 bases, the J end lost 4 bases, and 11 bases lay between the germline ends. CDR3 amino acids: CASSPPGGYGYTF. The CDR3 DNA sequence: TGTGCCAGCAGCCCTCCGGGGGGCTATGGCTACACCTTC.

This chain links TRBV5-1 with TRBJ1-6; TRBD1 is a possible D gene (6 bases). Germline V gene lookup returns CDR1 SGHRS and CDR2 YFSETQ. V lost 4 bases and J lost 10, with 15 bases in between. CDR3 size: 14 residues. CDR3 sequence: CASSHGDIDSPLHF. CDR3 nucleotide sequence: TGCGCCAGCAGCCACGGGGACATCGACTCACCCCTCCACTTT.

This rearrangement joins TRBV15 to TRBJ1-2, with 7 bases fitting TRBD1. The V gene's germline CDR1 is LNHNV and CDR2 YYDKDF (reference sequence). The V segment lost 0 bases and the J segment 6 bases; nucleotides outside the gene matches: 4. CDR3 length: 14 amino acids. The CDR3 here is CATSREKTGDGYTF. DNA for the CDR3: TGTGCCACCAGCAGAGAGAAAACAGGGGATGGCTACACCTTC.

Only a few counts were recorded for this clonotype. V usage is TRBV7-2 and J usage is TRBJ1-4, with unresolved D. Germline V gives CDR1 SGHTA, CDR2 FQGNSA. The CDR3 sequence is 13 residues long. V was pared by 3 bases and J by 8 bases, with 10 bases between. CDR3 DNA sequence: TGTGCCAGCAGCTTTCAAGCGGAGGAAAAACTGTTTTTT. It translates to CASSFQAEEKLFF.

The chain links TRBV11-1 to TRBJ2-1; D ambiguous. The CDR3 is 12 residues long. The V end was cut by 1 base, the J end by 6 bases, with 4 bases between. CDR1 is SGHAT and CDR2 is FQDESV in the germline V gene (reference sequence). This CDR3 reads CASSLDGNEQFF. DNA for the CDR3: TGTGCCAGCAGCTTAGACGGCAATGAGCAGTTCTTC.

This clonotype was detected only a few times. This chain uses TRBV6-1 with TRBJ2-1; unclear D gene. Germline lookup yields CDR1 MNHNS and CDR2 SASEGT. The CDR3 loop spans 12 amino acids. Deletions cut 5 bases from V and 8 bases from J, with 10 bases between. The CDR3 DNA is TGTGCCAGCAGTCCCGGGCTGCATGAGCAGTTCTTC. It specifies CASSPGLHEQFF.

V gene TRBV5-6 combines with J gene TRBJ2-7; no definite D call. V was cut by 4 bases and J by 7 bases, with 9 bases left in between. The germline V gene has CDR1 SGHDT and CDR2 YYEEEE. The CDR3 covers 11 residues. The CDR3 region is CASSGTLEQYF. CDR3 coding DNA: TGTGCCAGCAGCGGCACTCTGGAGCAGTACTTC.

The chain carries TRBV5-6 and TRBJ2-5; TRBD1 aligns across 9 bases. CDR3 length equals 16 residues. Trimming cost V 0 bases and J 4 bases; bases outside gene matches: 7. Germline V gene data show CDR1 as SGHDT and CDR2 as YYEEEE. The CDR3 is CASSLGGQGGLETQYF. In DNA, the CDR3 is TGTGCCAGCAGCTTGGGGGGACAGGGTGGCTTAGAGACCCAGTACTTC.

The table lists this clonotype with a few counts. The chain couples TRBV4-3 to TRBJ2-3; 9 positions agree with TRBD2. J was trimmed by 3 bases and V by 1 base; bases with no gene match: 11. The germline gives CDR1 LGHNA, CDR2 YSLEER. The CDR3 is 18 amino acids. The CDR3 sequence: CASSQVWERGADTDTQYF. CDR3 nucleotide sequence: TGCGCCAGCAGCCAAGTTTGGGAGCGGGGGGCCGATACAGATACGCAGTATTTT.